This T cell receptor (beta chain) was sequenced in a study of OX40 agonist ivuxolimab in advanced cancers. The V and J ends lost 2 bases and 1 base, in that order; junction bases with no gene match: 11. The CDR3 length is 19 residues. Germline V gene sequence: CDR1 SGHVS, CDR2 FQNEAQ. The repertoire was sequenced with immunoSEQ multiplex PCR; TCRdb's copy has only in-frame clones and lacks some. The repertoire holds roughly 66,000 clones, with under 85% as singletons. The V gene is TRBV7-8, the J gene TRBJ2-2; 9 nucleotides line up with TRBD1. The specimen comprised CD4+ or CD8+ T cells sorted from blood, sampled in a trial of the OX40 agonist ivuxolimab. This TCR was recovered from an adult with an advanced solid tumor such as melanoma, head and neck, liver or kidney cancer. CDR3 bases: TGTGCCAGCAGCTTAAGCGGCCGGACAGGGGAAATGAACACCGGGGAGCTGTTTTTT. It specifies CASSLSGRTGEMNTGELFF.